This T cell receptor beta chain was obtained from a study of cytomegalovirus exposure and HLA in healthy donors. Study context: Of about 400 genotyped donors, about 80% clustered with self-reported Caucasian donors.

General study results and limits: In a later analysis, productive TCRs from donors in an Asian-associated ancestry cluster reportedly carried fewer N-insertions than the cohort mean. Among TCR sequences, most were rare, though some public TCRs appeared in many donors.

This PCR relied on a set of 60 Vbeta primers and 13 Jbeta primers. Clones were read by immunoSEQ multiplex PCR, and TCRdb kept only the in-frame ones, dropping some. The table has approximately 190,000 clones, roughly 80% seen once; the top ten hold 4.5% to 7.5%. V lost 5 bases and J lost 11, with 21 bases in between. This CDR3 is 14 amino acids long. Per the germline V gene, CDR1 is LGHNA and CDR2 is YNFKEQ. A note on this clone: Its target is not known.

The clonotype was recovered from a woman younger than 45 in good health and CMV-seropositive. The sequenced sample was PBMCs. The chain has TRBV4-2 and TRBJ2-5, with D possibly matching TRBD2 (5 bases). CDR3 in amino acids: CASSDGVRTPQQYF. The CDR3 DNA sequence: TGTGCCAGCAGCGACGGGGTCCGCACCCCTCAGCAGTACTTC.